Listed below are T cell receptor beta chains from one sample, sequenced in a study of blood T cell repertoires in COVID-19. Only in-frame clones appear in the TCRdb table, and some are missing; sequencing was by immunoSEQ multiplex PCR. The table records 250,000 or so clones, approximately 90% of them present only once. Input material: PBMCs or T cells enriched from blood (not recorded which). The receptors shown here come from a middle-aged man who had been exposed to COVID-19. Both conserved end residues are part of each CDR3. Each record gives: J gene, D gene, clone size, V gene, CDR3 DNA, CDR3 protein. A D gene is named only where the DNA matches it firmly. The listing skips clone size in some rows; elsewhere it reads once, few, many or a size class.

>TRBJ1-5|-|-|TRBV19
TGTGCCAGTAGTATTTTGGCGGGGAATAGCAATCAGCCCCAGCATTTT
CASSILAGNSNQPQHF
>TRBJ2-2|TRBD2|-|TRBV24-1
TGTGCCACCAGTCGAATAGCGGGAGACACCGGGGAGCTGTTTTTT
CATSRIAGDTGELFF
>TRBJ2-5|TRBD2|-|TRBV11-2
TGTGCCAGCAGCTCCGGGACTAGCGGGACGGAGACCCAGTACTTC
CASSSGTSGTETQYF
>TRBJ2-4|-|-|TRBV2
TGTGCCAGCAGGGGGGTGGGACAACTCAAAAACATTCAGTACTTC
CASRGVGQLKNIQYF
>TRBJ2-1|TRBD1|-|TRBV28
TGTGCCAGCACCCGCCGGGACAGAGAGCAGTTCTTC
CASTRRDREQFF
>TRBJ2-4|-|-|TRBV13
TGTGCCAGCAGCCCGGAGAAGGGGGTCATCCCTCAGTACTTC
CASSPEKGVIPQYF
>TRBJ2-7|TRBD1|-|TRBV7-2
TGTGCCAGCAGCTTAGTACTCGGACAGGGGGCCTACGAGCAGTACTTC
CASSLVLGQGAYEQYF
>TRBJ2-7|-|-|TRBV2
TGTGCCAGCAGACCCACCCAGGGAACCTACGAGCAGTACTTC
CASRPTQGTYEQYF
>TRBJ1-5|-|-|TRBV27
TGTGCCAGCAGTGACCACAGGGCTTCCCAGCCCCAGCATTTT
CASSDHRASQPQHF
>TRBJ1-5|-|-|TRBV27
TGTGCCAGCAGTCCCTCCTTATGGCAGGAAAATAGCAATCAGCCCCAGCATTTT
CASSPSLWQENSNQPQHF
>TRBJ2-5|TRBD2|-|TRBV6-1
TGTGCCAGCAGTGAAGGGGTTGGCGGGAGACAAGAGACCCAGTACTTC
CASSEGVGGRQETQYF
>TRBJ1-5|TRBD1|-|TRBV5-8
TGTGCCAGCACTGCTCGAGGACAGGGTGCACAGCCCCAGCATTTT
CASTARGQGAQPQHF
>TRBJ2-7|TRBD2|-|TRBV10-2
TGCGCCAGCAGTGTACTAGCGGGAGGGCCCTTGGAGCAGTACTTC
CASSVLAGGPLEQYF
>TRBJ2-7|TRBD1|-|TRBV5-1
TGCGCCATAGACAGGGTTTCATCATGGGAGCAGTACTTC
CAIDRVSSWEQYF
>TRBJ1-2|TRBD1|few|TRBV24-1
TGTGCCACCAGTGATCTGGACAGGGGAGTTGGCTACACCTTC
CATSDLDRGVGYTF
>TRBJ1-6|TRBD1|-|TRBV2
TGTGCCAGCAGGCCGGACAGGGCCATTAATTCACCCCTCCACTTT
CASRPDRAINSPLHF
>TRBJ1-1|-|-|TRBV2
TGTGCCAGCAGTGAACGTGGAATTCGGGGGAACACTGAAGCTTTCTTT
CASSERGIRGNTEAFF
>TRBJ2-1|TRBD2|-|TRBV9
TGTGCCAGCAGCGGCGAAACTAGCGGGGGTCAGTTCTTC
CASSGETSGGQFF
>TRBJ1-5|-|-|TRBV12-5
TGTGCTAGTGGTTTGGTATCAGGGAGGCATCAGCCCCAGCATTTT
CASGLVSGRHQPQHF
>TRBJ2-7|TRBD1|-|TRBV14
TGTGCCAGCAGCCAAATTGCATCCTGGGACAGCGCTTCCTACGAGCAGTACTTC
CASSQIASWDSASYEQYF
>TRBJ2-3|TRBD1|-|TRBV30
TGTGCCTGGAGTGCCTGGGACAGGGGTAACACAGATACGCAGTATTTT
CAWSAWDRGNTDTQYF
>TRBJ1-5|TRBD1|-|TRBV28
TGTGCCAGCAGTTCCCGAGGACAGGGCTATCAGCCCCAGCATTTT
CASSSRGQGYQPQHF
>TRBJ2-1|TRBD2|-|TRBV11-3
TGTGCCAGCAGCTTAGGAAGGTACAGTGGCGGGAGGAATGAGCAGTTCTTC
CASSLGRYSGGRNEQFF
>TRBJ1-3|-|-|TRBV11-2
TGTGCCAGCAGCTTACGTTACGAGTCTGGAAACACCATATATTTT
CASSLRYESGNTIYF
>TRBJ1-2|-|once|TRBV28
TGTGCCAGCAGTTTAAGGTGGACATCTTATGGCTACACCTTC
CASSLRWTSYGYTF
>TRBJ1-4|-|once|TRBV7-9
TGTGCCAGCAGCTCCACCAGGGAAAAACTGTTTTTT
CASSSTREKLFF
>TRBJ2-7|TRBD2|-|TRBV29-1
TGCAGCGTTGAACTTCATAGCGGGAGAGGATCCTACGAGCAGTACTTC
CSVELHSGRGSYEQYF
>TRBJ1-6|-|-|TRBV6-6
TGTGCCAGCAAAGGGAGTGAGTCACCCCTCCACTTT
CASKGSESPLHF
>TRBJ2-7|TRBD2|-|TRBV6-5
TGTGCCAGCAGGTCAACAGGGAAGGGAAAGCGGGAGCGGTTC
CASRSTGKGKRERF
>TRBJ2-1|TRBD2|-|TRBV28
TGTGCCAGCAGTTCTCTAGGACTAGCGGCCTCCTACAATGAGCAGTTCTTC
CASSSLGLAASYNEQFF
>TRBJ2-7|-|-|TRBV9
TGTGCCAGCAGCGCCGAACCGGGACAAATCTACGAGCAGTACTTC
CASSAEPGQIYEQYF
>TRBJ1-3|-|-|TRBV28
TGTGCCAGCAGTCCCGACACCGCCGGAAACACCATATATTTT
CASSPDTAGNTIYF
>TRBJ2-1|TRBD1|once|TRBV11-3
TGTGCCAGCAGCCCCCCAGGGGGCGGGCAGTTCTTC
CASSPPGGGQFF
>TRBJ2-3|-|-|TRBV9
TGTGCCAGCAGCGTAGCTCTCGCAGATACGCAGTATTTT
CASSVALADTQYF
>TRBJ2-2|-|-|TRBV7-8
TGTGCCAGCAGCTTAGGTGGTCCAGAGGAGCTGTTTTTT
CASSLGGPEELFF
>TRBJ1-2|-|-|TRBV7-9
TGTGCCAGCAGCCTCCCTGGGGCGACTTCCTATGGCTACACCTTC
CASSLPGATSYGYTF
>TRBJ1-2|TRBD1|few|TRBV27
TGTGCCAGTACCCGGCTGGGACAGACCTACTATGGCTACACCTTC
CASTRLGQTYYGYTF
>TRBJ2-5|-|-|TRBV24-1
TGTGCCACCAGTGACCTCAAATCGGACAGTCAAGAGACCCAGTACTTC
CATSDLKSDSQETQYF
>TRBJ2-5|TRBD2|-|TRBV27
TGTGCCAGCGGCCAGACTAGCGCCACACAAGAGACCCAGTACTTC
CASGQTSATQETQYF
>TRBJ2-4|TRBD1|-|TRBV2
TGTGCCAGCAGTGAAGGGCGGTCAGGGGGAGCCAAAAACATTCAGTACTTC
CASSEGRSGGAKNIQYF
>TRBJ1-4|-|-|TRBV4-2
TGTGCCAGCAGCCAAGAGGGCCCAGCAAATGAAAAACTGTTTTTT
CASSQEGPANEKLFF
>TRBJ2-5|-|-|TRBV18
TGTGCCAGCTCACCACTACCATCCGAGACTCCCCAAGAGACCCAGTACTTC
CASSPLPSETPQETQYF
>TRBJ1-2|TRBD1|-|TRBV2
TGTGCCAGCAGGAAGCAGGGGGAGGCTAACTATGGCTACACCTTC
CASRKQGEANYGYTF
>TRBJ2-3|-|-|TRBV12-3/TRBV12-4
TGTGCCAGTAGCGGATACACAGATACGCAGTATTTT
CASSGYTDTQYF
>TRBJ2-2|TRBD2|-|TRBV6-1
TGTGCCAGCAGTGAATCCGGACTAGTTGTTGGGGAGCTGTTTTTT
CASSESGLVVGELFF
>TRBJ2-5|-|-|TRBV9
TGTGCCAGCAGCACCCCATCAGGACAGCAAGAGACCCAGTACTTC
CASSTPSGQQETQYF
>TRBJ2-7|TRBD1|-|TRBV4-1
TGCGCCAGCAGCCTCGATTGGGCAGGGGGATACGAGCAGTACTTC
CASSLDWAGGYEQYF
>TRBJ2-7|TRBD1|-|TRBV6-5
TGTGCCAGCAGTTACTCCCTTGGGACAGGGAACTACGAGCAGTACTTC
CASSYSLGTGNYEQYF
>TRBJ2-7|-|-|TRBV27
TGTGCCAGCAGTTTATCGGATCCCGGACAGACCCCGCGGGAGCAGTACTTC
CASSLSDPGQTPREQYF
>TRBJ2-3|TRBD1|once|TRBV4-1
TGCGCCAGCAGCCCAATGACAGGGGGCATACTAGCGGAAGGCACAGATACGCAGTATTTT
CASSPMTGGILAEGTDTQYF
>TRBJ2-1|-|few|TRBV6-4
TGTGCCAGCAGTGACTCAACTGGCGGGTCGAATGAGCAGTTCTTC
CASSDSTGGSNEQFF
>TRBJ2-3|TRBD2|-|TRBV19
TGTGCCAGTAGTATAGACTTAGCGGGAGCAGGCACAGATACGCAGTATTTT
CASSIDLAGAGTDTQYF
>TRBJ1-2|-|-|TRBV9
TGTGCCAGCAGCGTAGATAGGGCTAAGGGGGGCTACACCTTC
CASSVDRAKGGYTF
>TRBJ2-1|TRBD2|-|TRBV7-9
TGTGCCAGCAGCTTAGTGGGCGGGAGGGCGAGCTCCTACAATGAGCAGTTCTTC
CASSLVGGRASSYNEQFF
>TRBJ2-7|-|-|TRBV6-7
TGTGCCAGCACCCCCCGGGAACCCATTTCGGACGAGCAGTACTTC
CASTPREPISDEQYF